These T cell receptor beta chains were read from a single sample in a study of blood T cell repertoires in COVID-19. TCRdb's copy holds only in-frame clones and misses some; the assay was immunoSEQ multiplex PCR. The data show roughly 25,000 clones, around four fifths seen once. Sample: peripheral blood. The receptors were sampled from a human donor in a cohort sampled during active COVID-19. CDR3s include the opening cysteine and the closing phenylalanine or tryptophan.

j_gene,v_gene,CDR3aa
TRBJ1-5,TRBV27,CASSTRTGSFNQPQHF
TRBJ2-1,TRBV7-9,CASSLRDRGSSSYNEQFF
TRBJ2-7,TRBV29-1,CSGGDRLNREQYF
TRBJ1-5,TRBV7-2,CASSGQGALGQPQHF
TRBJ1-2,TRBV7-9,CASSLPSDRGSNGYTF
TRBJ2-3,TRBV6-4,CASSETSEPTDTQYF
TRBJ2-5,TRBV6-6,CASSYPMTGTQYF
TRBJ2-7,TRBV5-4,CASSLDSEQYF
TRBJ2-3,TRBV24-1,CATSADRVPTDTQYF
TRBJ2-5,TRBV6-5,CASSLRDRQPPSYF
TRBJ2-3,TRBV24-1,CATSDFGHDTDTQYF
TRBJ2-2,TRBV7-2,CASSPKGGGELFF
TRBJ1-1,TRBV6-5,CAAGVVDTEAFF
TRBJ1-1,TRBV6-5,CASRWTGQNTEAFF
TRBJ1-2,TRBV7-6,CASSLGDSQGLGDGYTF
TRBJ1-2,TRBV6-2/TRBV6-3,CASSTGTGRYTF
TRBJ2-7,TRBV7-2,CASSLALGTADEQYF
TRBJ2-5,TRBV24-1,CATSESRDGGKTQYF
TRBJ1-5,TRBV6-6,CASSSGGYSNQPQHF
TRBJ2-3,TRBV4-1,CASSQEGGQGFTDTQYF
TRBJ2-1,TRBV6-5,CASSYAASDYNEQFF
TRBJ1-1,TRBV9,CASSVDPGSRGGAFF
TRBJ1-3,TRBV15,CATSTRETGNTIYF
TRBJ2-7,TRBV6-5,CASSYSRTSVNYEQYF
TRBJ2-1,TRBV14,CASSQGPERGVYNEQFF
TRBJ2-7,TRBV6-2/TRBV6-3,CASSSSSYEQYF
TRBJ1-6,TRBV27,CASSRSGTQGTLHF
TRBJ1-4,TRBV29-1,CSAVGGGRNEKLFF
TRBJ2-7,TRBV25-1,CASSEYKGQKSYEQYF
TRBJ2-7,TRBV6-5,CASRPTGSREQYF
TRBJ2-1,TRBV5-1,CASSSGTSGEYNGQFF
TRBJ1-2,TRBV5-4,CASRRMGRGGYGYTF